One and the same sample provided the 15 T cell receptor beta chains below, sequenced in a study of cytomegalovirus exposure and HLA in healthy donors. 60 Vbeta and 13 Jbeta primers were used in PCR. Data came from immunoSEQ multiplex PCR; TCRdb stores just in-frame clones and leaves some out. Of about 99,000 clones in the sample, 10% were seen once. The sequenced material came from PBMCs. These receptor sequences come from a man between 40 and 49 years old in good health and CMV-seropositive.

This clone was seen more than once but under ten times. The chain has TRBV5-1 and TRBJ2-5; possible D gene TRBD2, 6 bases. Trimming took 0 bases from V and 5 from J, leaving 8 bases between them. This CDR3 has 13 amino acids. Germline CDR1 SGHRS, CDR2 YFSETQ. The CDR3 DNA is TGCGCCAGCAGCTTGGCGGGGGTGGAGACCCAGTACTTC. Amino acid sequence: CASSLAGVETQYF.

The table lists this clone with a few counts. The chain joins TRBV12-5 to TRBJ1-1, with 8 nucleotides matching TRBD1. The CDR3 is made up of 14 amino acids. Trimming removed 4 bases from V and 3 bases from J; junction bases left unmatched: 4. Looked up from germline, CDR1 is LGHNT and CDR2 is FRNRAP. The CDR3 region is CASGSAGGYTEAFF. The CDR3 nucleotides are TGTGCTAGTGGTTCCGCAGGGGGCTACACTGAAGCTTTCTTT.

V usage is TRBV5-1 and J usage is TRBJ2-5; possibly TRBD2 for D (5 bases). CDR1 and CDR2 (germline): SGHRS, YFSETQ. The CDR3 runs 16 residues. V was pared by 6 bases and J by 1 base, with 19 bases between. The CDR3 loop is CASKPGGAVTQETQYF. The CDR3 DNA reads TGCGCCAGCAAGCCCGGCGGAGCGGTAACCCAAGAGACCCAGTACTTC.

The chain has TRBV28 and TRBJ2-3; D not resolved. CDR3 size: 13 residues. Germline V gives CDR1 MDHEN, CDR2 SYDVKM. Trimming removed 7 bases from V and 0 bases from J, with 8 bases in between. This CDR3 reads CASNGVSTDTQYF. Written as DNA, the CDR3 is TGTGCCAGCAACGGAGTTAGCACAGATACGCAGTATTTT.

DNA for the CDR3: TGTGCCACCAGCAGAGATGTCAGGGGGGCCACCGGGGAGCTGTTTTTT. It translates to CATSRDVRGATGELFF. The genes are TRBV15 and TRBJ2-2, with D possibly TRBD1 on 7 matching bases. V was pared by 0 bases and J by 4 bases, with 12 bases between. CDR3 length equals 16 residues. Germline assignment: CDR1 LNHNV and CDR2 YYDKDF (reference sequence).

The gene calls are TRBV29-1 and TRBJ2-3; D ambiguous. This CDR3 spans 10 amino acids. V was pared by 7 bases and J by 3 bases, with 5 bases between. CDR1 SQVTM and CDR2 ANQGSEA come from the germline V gene. Here the CDR3 reads CSAGTDTQYF. CDR3 DNA sequence: TGCAGCGCCGGTACAGATACGCAGTATTTT.

This clone has only a few counts. The rearrangement links TRBV27 to TRBJ2-5; TRBD2 is a possible D gene (5 bases). The germline V gene has CDR1 MNHEY and CDR2 SMNVEV (reference sequence). CDR3 length equals 13 residues. The V gene lost 2 bases and the J gene lost 5 bases, with 9 bases spanning the gap. This CDR3 reads CASSLRGQETQYF. CDR3 nucleotide sequence: TGTGCCAGCAGTTTACGGGGTCAGGAGACCCAGTACTTC.

Only a few counts were recorded for this clone. The gene calls are TRBV10-3 and TRBJ2-7; D gene unclear. Trimming removed 4 bases at V and 0 bases at J, with 4 bases between. The V gene's germline CDR1 is ENHRY and CDR2 SYGVKD. CDR3 length equals 12 residues. Here the CDR3 reads CAISVSSYEQYF. The CDR3 DNA follows: TGTGCCATCAGTGTTAGCTCCTACGAGCAGTACTTC.

This clone was seen a few times. This chain joins TRBV7-9 and TRBJ2-1, with TRBD1 matching 11 bases. The CDR3 spans 16 residues. Germline V CDR1 and CDR2: SEHNR, FQNEAQ (reference sequence). V was pared by 7 bases and J by 7 bases, with 12 bases of the junction left unmatched. CDR3 coding DNA: TGTGCCAGCATCCACCGGGTGGGACAGGGGGGTAATGAGCAGTTCTTC. Translation gives CASIHRVGQGGNEQFF. The whole variable domain, remainder taken from reference TRBV7-9 and TRBJ2-1, is DTGVSQNPRHKITKRGQNVTFRCDPISEHNRLYWYRQTLGQGPEFLTYFQNEAQLEKSRLLSDRFSAERPKGSFSTLEIQRTEQGDSAMYLCASIHRVGQGGNEQFFGPGTRLTVL.

This clone came up a few times. This chain links TRBV28 with TRBJ2-5; 12 bases line up with TRBD1. Germline V CDR1 and CDR2: MDHEN, SYDVKM. The CDR3 sequence is 15 residues long. With 6 bases clipped from V and 13 bases from J, the junction kept 15 bases outside the gene matches. The CDR3 region has the DNA TGTGCCAGCAGGACCACCGGGACAGGGGGCGCCTCGGGGTACTTC. Translation: CASRTTGTGGASGYF.

This sequence joins TRBV6-5 and TRBJ1-4, with 11 nucleotides matching TRBD1. With V trimmed by 6 bases and J by 8 bases, 8 bases remained unmatched. Germline values: CDR1 MNHEY, CDR2 SVGAGI. CDR3 size: 15 residues. The CDR3 nucleotides read TGTGCCAGCAGAACAGGACAGGGGGCCTGGGAAAAACTGTTTTTT. Protein sequence: CASRTGQGAWEKLFF.

The genes are TRBV6-5 and TRBJ2-1, with a weak D call TRBD2 (6 bases). The CDR3 contains 14 residues. Germline CDR1 reads MNHEY; CDR2 reads SVGAGI. V was trimmed by 6 bases and J by 8 bases, leaving 17 bases between them. Here the CDR3 DNA reads TGTGCCAGCAGCCGATCGGGGCGGAGGGATGAGCAGTTCTTC. Encoded protein: CASSRSGRRDEQFF.

The J gene is TRBJ1-2, the V gene TRBV6-5; D might be TRBD1 (5 bases). The germline V and J ends were trimmed by 0 bases and 0 bases, with 11 bases remaining between them. CDR3 length: 16 residues. The germline V gene has CDR1 MNHEY and CDR2 SVGAGI. CDR3 nucleotides: TGTGCCAGCAGTTACTCGTCTACAGGACCTAACTATGGCTACACCTTC. Translated: CASSYSSTGPNYGYTF.

This clone was counted between two and nine times. This chain uses TRBV29-1 with TRBJ2-5; possibly TRBD2 for D (5 bases). CDR1 and CDR2 (germline): SQVTM, ANQGSEA. Trimming removed 6 bases from V and 3 bases from J, with 8 bases in between. CDR3 length: 11 residues. CDR3 DNA: TGCAGCGTGGAGGACGAAGAGACCCAGTACTTC. Translated: CSVEDEETQYF. Combining the CDR3 with reference TRBV29-1 and TRBJ2-5 gives the whole variable domain SAVISQKPSRDICQRGTSLTIQCQVDSQVTMMFWYRQQPGQSLTLIATANQGSEATYESGFVIDKFPISRPNLTFSTLTVSNMSPEDSSIYLCSVEDEETQYFGPGTRLLVL.

This clone was seen a few times. This chain connects TRBV7-9 to TRBJ2-3; 9 bases are shared with TRBD2. Germline CDR1 reads SEHNR; CDR2 reads FQNEAQ (reference sequence). The CDR3 has 18 amino acids. V trimming: 4 bases; J trimming: 5 bases; junction bases outside the gene matches: 16. In DNA form, the CDR3 reads TGTGCCAGCAGCTCCACATCAACTAGCGGGTTGTGGGAAGATACGCAGTATTTT. Translated, it gives CASSSTSTSGLWEDTQYF.